This T cell receptor (beta chain) was captured by sequencing in a study of blood T cell repertoires in COVID-19. Study context: COVID-19 samples collected from the United States, Italy and Spain covered acute and convalescent phases.

In germline, CDR1 is MNHEY, CDR2 SVGEGT. Trimming took 4 bases from V and 3 from J; bases not matched to a gene: 11. CDR3 length equals 17 residues. In the source study's methods: The assay estimated nucleated cells by amplifying reference gene primers. TCRdb's table, derived via immunoSEQ multiplex PCR, lists solely in-frame clones and lacks some. V and J calls and clone size come straight from that table; D and trimming were deduced from the DNA. In the table there are 130,000 to 150,000 clones, roughly 84% of which are singletons. The chain uses TRBV6-2 or TRBV6-3 and TRBJ1-4, with 7 bases that match TRBD1. The source is a woman between 50 and 59 years old who had been exposed to COVID-19. The sequenced sample consisted of PBMCs or T cells enriched from blood (not recorded which). The CDR3: CASSLTLSDRPNEKLFF. The CDR3 region has the DNA TGTGCCAGCAGTTTAACCCTCTCGGACAGGCCTAATGAAAAACTGTTTTTT.